This T cell receptor beta chain was documented in a study of blood T cells in healthy people across ages. Germline V lookup: CDR1 SEHNR, CDR2 FQNEAQ (reference sequence). This CDR3 is 15 amino acids long. Trimming removed 3 bases at V and 0 bases at J, with 12 bases between. Together with a sample-barcoded 5' primer, a J-beta primer mix was included in a second PCR lasting about 6 to 11 cycles. In TCRdb, the 5' RACE reads were re-called with MiXCR into one record per CDR3 protein. Counted here are around 1,500,000 distinct CDR3 sequences, 28% occurring once; the ten biggest clones make up over 7%. General observations from the study: CMV status of donors was unknown, possibly confounding expanded clonotype changes. Across the age range, TCR beta diversity per million T cells fell in a roughly linear way. There were more naive CD4+ cells and higher diversity in long-lived donors than in aged donors.

The authors drew around 9.3 milliliters of peripheral blood from each donor. This clonotype was observed at least ten times. Its antigen remains unidentified. The source material was blood. V and J are TRBV7-9 and TRBJ2-7; tentatively, D is TRBD1 (6 bases). The sequence came from a woman in her twenties or thirties in good health. The CDR3: CASSFTGPLSYEQYF. In DNA, the CDR3 is TGTGCCAGCAGCTTTACAGGGCCCCTCTCCTACGAGCAGTACTTC.